A single T cell receptor beta chain is shown here with its context. V gave up 3 bases and J gave up 0 bases, with 9 bases separating them. CDR1 and CDR2 (germline): MDHEN, SYDVKM. The CDR3 contains 15 residues. This sample was taken from a study of PD-L1 blockade in urothelial cancer. Synthetically made TCR analog templates were put into each PCR as spikes. Clones were read by immunoSEQ multiplex PCR, and TCRdb kept only the in-frame ones, dropping some. Of about 88,000 clones in the sample, more than 85% were seen once. This chain joins TRBV28 and TRBJ2-4, with a tentative D call TRBD2 (6 bases). The source of this sequence is a man in his 60s with urothelial cancer. The sequenced sample was PBMCs, obtained around atezolizumab (anti-PD-L1) treatment. The chain's CDR3 is CASSFRGLAKNIQYF. As DNA, the CDR3 is TGTGCCAGCAGTTTTCGGGGACTAGCCAAAAACATTCAGTACTTC.